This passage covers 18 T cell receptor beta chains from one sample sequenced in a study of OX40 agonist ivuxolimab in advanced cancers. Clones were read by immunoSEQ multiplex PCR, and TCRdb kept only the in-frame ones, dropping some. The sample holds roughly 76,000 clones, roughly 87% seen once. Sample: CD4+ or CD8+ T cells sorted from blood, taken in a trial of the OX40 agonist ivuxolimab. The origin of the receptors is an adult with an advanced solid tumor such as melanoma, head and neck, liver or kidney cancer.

In nucleotides, the CDR3 is TGTGCCAGCACCCCCGGACTTGGGGAACCCCTCCACTTT. Translated, it gives CASTPGLGEPLHF. The chain has TRBV18 and TRBJ1-6, with D hard to call. Germline V CDR1 and CDR2: KGHSH, LQKENI. The CDR3 totals 13 residues. The V end lost 8 bases, the J end lost 12 bases, and 17 bases lay between the germline ends.

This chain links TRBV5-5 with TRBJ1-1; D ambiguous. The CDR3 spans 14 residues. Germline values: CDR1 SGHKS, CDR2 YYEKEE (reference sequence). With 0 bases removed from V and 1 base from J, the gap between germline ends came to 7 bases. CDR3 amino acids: CASSLEPENTEAFF. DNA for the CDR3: TGTGCCAGCAGCTTGGAACCGGAGAACACTGAAGCTTTCTTT.

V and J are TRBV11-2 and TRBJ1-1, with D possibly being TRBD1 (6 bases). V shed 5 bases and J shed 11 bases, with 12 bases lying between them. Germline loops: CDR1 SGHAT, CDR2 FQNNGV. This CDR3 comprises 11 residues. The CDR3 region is CASSQGRWAFF. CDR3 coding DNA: TGTGCCAGCAGCCAGGGGCGGTGGGCTTTCTTT.

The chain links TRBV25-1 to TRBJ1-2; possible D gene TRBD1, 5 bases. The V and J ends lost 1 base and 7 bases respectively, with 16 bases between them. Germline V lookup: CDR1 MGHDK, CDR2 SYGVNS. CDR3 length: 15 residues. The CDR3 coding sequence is TGTGCCAGCAGTGAATCAACGGGGCAAGGGCCTGGCTACACCTTC. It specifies CASSESTGQGPGYTF.

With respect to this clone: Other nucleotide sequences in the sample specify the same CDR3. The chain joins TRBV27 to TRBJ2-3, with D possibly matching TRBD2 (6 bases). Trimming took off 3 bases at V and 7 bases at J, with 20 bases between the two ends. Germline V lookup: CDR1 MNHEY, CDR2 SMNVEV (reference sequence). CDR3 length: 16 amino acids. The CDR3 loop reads CASSFGTPETGNTQYF. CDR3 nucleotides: TGTGCCAGCAGTTTCGGGACTCCAGAGACCGGGAATACGCAGTATTTT.

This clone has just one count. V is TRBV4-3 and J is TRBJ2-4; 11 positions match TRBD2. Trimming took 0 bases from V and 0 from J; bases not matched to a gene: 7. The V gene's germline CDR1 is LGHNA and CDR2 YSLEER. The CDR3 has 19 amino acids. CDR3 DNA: TGCGCCAGCAGCCAAGATGGGACTAGCGGTACACTAGCCAAAAACATTCAGTACTTC. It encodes CASSQDGTSGTLAKNIQYF.

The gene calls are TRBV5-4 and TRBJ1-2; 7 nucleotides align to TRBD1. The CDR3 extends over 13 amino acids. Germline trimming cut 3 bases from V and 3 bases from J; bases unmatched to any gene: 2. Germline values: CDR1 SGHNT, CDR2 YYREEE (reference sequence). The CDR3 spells CASSWDSDYGYTF. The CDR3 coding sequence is TGTGCCAGCAGCTGGGACAGCGACTATGGCTACACCTTC.

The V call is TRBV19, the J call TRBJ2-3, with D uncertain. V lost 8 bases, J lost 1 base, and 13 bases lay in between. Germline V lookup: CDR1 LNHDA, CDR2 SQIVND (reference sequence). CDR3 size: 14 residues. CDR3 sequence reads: CASGPGSGTDTQYF. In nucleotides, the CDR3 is TGTGCCAGTGGCCCGGGTTCGGGCACAGATACGCAGTATTTT.

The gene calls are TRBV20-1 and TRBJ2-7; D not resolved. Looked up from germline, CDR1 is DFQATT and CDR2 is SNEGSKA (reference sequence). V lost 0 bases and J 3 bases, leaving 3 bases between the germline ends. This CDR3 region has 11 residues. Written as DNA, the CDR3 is TGCAGTGCTAGAGAGGTCTACGAGCAGTACTTC. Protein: CSAREVYEQYF.

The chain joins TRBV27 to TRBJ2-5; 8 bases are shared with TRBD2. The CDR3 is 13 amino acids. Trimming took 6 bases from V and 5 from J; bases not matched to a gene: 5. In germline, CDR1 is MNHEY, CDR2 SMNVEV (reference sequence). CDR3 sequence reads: CASRIAGRETQYF. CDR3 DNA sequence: TGTGCCAGCAGAATAGCGGGGAGGGAGACCCAGTACTTC.

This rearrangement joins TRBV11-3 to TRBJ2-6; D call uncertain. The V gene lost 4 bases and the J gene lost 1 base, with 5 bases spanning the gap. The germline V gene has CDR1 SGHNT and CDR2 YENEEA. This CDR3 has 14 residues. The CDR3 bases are TGTGCCAGCAGCTATACGTCTGGGGCCAACGTCCTGACTTTC. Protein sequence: CASSYTSGANVLTF.

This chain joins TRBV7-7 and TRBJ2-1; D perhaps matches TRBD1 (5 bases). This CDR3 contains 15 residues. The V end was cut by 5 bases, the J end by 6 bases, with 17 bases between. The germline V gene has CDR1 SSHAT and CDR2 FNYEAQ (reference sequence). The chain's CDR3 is CASSPGHFSGNEQFF. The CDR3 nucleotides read TGTGCCAGCAGCCCAGGACACTTTTCGGGCAATGAGCAGTTCTTC.

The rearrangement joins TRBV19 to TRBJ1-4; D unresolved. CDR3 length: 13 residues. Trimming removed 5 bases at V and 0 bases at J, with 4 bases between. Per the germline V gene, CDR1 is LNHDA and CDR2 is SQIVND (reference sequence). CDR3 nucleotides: TGTGCCAGTAGTCAATCAACTAATGAAAAACTGTTTTTT. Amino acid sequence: CASSQSTNEKLFF.

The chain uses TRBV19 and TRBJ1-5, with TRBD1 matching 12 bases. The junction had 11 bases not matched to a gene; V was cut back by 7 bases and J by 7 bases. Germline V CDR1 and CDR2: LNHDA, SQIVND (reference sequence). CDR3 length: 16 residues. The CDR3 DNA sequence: TGTGCCAGTACCAGCGCATCCGGGACAGGGGGCCAGCCCCAGCATTTT. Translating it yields CASTSASGTGGQPQHF.

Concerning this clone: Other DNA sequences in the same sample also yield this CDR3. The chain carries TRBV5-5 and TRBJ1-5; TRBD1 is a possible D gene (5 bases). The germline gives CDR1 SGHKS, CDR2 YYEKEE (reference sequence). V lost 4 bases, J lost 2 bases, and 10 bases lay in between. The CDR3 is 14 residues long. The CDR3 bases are TGTGCCAGCAGCCTTCAGGGTGGCAATCAGCCCCAGCATTTT. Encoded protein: CASSLQGGNQPQHF.

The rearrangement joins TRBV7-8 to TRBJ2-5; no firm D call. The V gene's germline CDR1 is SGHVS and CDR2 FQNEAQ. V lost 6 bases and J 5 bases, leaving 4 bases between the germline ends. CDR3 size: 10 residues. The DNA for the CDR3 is TGTGCCAGCAGTACGGAGACCCAGTACTTC. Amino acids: CASSTETQYF.

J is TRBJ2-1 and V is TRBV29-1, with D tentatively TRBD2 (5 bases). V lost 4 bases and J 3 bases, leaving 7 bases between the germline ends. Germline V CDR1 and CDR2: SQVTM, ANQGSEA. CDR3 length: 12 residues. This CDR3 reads CSVGRGYNEQFF. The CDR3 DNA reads TGCAGCGTTGGCCGGGGCTACAATGAGCAGTTCTTC.

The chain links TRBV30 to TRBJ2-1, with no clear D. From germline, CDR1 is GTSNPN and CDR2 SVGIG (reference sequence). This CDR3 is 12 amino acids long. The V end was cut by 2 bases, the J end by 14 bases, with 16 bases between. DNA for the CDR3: TGTGCCTGGAGTTCCCGGCCGGGCGGTGAGTTCTTC. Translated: CAWSSRPGGEFF. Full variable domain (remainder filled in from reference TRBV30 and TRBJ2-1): SQTIHQWPATLVQPVGSPLSLECTVEGTSNPNLYWYRQAAGRGLQLLFYSVGIGQISSEVPQNLSASRPQDRQFILSSKKLLLSDSGFYLCAWSSRPGGEFFGPGTRLTVL.